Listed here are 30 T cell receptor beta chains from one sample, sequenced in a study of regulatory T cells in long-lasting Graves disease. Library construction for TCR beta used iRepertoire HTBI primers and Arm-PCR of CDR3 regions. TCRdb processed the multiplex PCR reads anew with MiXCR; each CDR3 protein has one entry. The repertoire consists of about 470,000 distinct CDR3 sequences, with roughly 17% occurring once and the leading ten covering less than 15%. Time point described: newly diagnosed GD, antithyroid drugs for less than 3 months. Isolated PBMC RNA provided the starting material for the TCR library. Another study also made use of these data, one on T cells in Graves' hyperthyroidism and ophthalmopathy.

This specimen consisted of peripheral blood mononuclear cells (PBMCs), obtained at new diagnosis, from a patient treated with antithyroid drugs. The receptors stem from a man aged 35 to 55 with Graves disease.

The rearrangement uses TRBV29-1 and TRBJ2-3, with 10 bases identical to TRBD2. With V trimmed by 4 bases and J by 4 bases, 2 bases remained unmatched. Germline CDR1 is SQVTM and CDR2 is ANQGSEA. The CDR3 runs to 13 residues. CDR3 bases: TGCAGCGTTGCTAGCGGGAGCTCAGATACGCAGTATTTT. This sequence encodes CSVASGSSDTQYF.

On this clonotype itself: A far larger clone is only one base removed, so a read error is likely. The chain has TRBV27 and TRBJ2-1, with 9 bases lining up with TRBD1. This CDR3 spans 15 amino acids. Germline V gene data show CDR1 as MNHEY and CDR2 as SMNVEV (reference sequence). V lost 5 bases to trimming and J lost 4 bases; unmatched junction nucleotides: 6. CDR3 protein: CASSVRDRVYNEQFF. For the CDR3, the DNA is TGTGCCAGCAGTGTTAGGGACAGGGTTTACAATGAGCAGTTCTTC.

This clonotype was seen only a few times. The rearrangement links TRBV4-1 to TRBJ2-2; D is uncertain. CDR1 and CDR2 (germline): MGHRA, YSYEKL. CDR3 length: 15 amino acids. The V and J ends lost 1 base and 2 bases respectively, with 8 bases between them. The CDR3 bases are TGCGCCAGCAGCCAAGTTGATGGAAACACCGGGGAGCTGTTTTTT. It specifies CASSQVDGNTGELFF.

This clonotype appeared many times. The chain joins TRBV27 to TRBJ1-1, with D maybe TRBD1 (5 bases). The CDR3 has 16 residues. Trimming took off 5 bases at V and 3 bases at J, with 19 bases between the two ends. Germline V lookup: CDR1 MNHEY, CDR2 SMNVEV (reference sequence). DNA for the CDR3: TGTGCCAGCAGTCTCGCCCTCCGGGGGGTCGACACTGAAGCTTTCTTT. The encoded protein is CASSLALRGVDTEAFF.

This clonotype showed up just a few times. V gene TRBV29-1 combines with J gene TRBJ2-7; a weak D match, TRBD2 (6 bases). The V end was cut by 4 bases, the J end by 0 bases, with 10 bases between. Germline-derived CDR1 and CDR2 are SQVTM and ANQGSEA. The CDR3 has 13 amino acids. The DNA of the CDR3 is TGCAGCGTTGCCTGGGACTCCTCCTACGAGCAGTACTTC. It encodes CSVAWDSSYEQYF.

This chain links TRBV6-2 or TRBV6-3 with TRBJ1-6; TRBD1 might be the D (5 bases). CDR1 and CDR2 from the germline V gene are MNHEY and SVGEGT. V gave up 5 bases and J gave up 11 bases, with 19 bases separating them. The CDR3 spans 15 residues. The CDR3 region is CASSLTGGKGAPLHF. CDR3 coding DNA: TGTGCCAGCAGTCTTACCGGGGGAAAGGGAGCACCCCTCCACTTT.

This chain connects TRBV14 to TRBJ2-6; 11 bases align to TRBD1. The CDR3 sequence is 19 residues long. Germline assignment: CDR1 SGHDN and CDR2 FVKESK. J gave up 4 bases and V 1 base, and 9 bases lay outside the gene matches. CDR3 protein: CASSQAPRDRGLGANVLTF. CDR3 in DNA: TGTGCCAGCAGCCAAGCTCCGCGGGACAGGGGGTTGGGGGCCAACGTCCTGACTTTC.

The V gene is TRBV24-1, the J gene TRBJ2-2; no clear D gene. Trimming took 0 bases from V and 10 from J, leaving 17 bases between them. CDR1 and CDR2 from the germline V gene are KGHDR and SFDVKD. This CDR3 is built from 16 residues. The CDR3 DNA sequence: TGTGCCACCAGTGATTTGGGGAATGCCTACGATGAGGAGCTGTTTTTT. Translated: CATSDLGNAYDEELFF.

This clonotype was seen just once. The CDR3 loop reads CASSPKTNEQFF. The CDR3 coding sequence is TGTGCCAGTAGTCCGAAAACGAATGAGCAGTTCTTC. The chain couples TRBV19 to TRBJ2-1; no reliable D call. The V gene lost 5 bases and the J gene lost 7 bases, with 9 bases spanning the gap. This CDR3 region has 12 residues. The germline V gene has CDR1 LNHDA and CDR2 SQIVND (reference sequence).

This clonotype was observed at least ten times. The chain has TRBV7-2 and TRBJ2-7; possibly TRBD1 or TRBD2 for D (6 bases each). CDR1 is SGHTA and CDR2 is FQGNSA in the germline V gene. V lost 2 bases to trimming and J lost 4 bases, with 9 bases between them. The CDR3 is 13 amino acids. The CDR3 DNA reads TGTGCCAGCAGCTTAAGGGGGGCGTACGAGCAGTACTTC. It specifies CASSLRGAYEQYF.

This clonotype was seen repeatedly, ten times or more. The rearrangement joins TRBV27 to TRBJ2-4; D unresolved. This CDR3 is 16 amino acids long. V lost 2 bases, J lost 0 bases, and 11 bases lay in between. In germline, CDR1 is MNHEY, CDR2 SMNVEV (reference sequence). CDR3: CASSLRAEIAKNIQYF. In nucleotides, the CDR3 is TGTGCCAGCAGTTTACGGGCGGAGATAGCCAAAAACATTCAGTACTTC.

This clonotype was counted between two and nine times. CDR3 coding DNA: TGTGCCAGCAGCGTAAGTGGAGCTAACTCCTACGAGCAGTACTTC. The encoded protein is CASSVSGANSYEQYF. The V gene is TRBV9, the J gene TRBJ2-7, with D hard to call. The CDR3 has 15 residues. Germline lookup yields CDR1 SGDLS and CDR2 YYNGEE. Trimming left V 1 base short and J 0 bases short, with 11 bases between.

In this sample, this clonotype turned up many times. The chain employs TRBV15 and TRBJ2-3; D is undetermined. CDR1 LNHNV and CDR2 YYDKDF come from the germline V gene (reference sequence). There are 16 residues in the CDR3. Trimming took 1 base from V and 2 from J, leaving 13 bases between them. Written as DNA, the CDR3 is TGTGCCACCAGCAGAGGTAGACCTCCCAACACAGATACGCAGTATTTT. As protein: CATSRGRPPNTDTQYF.

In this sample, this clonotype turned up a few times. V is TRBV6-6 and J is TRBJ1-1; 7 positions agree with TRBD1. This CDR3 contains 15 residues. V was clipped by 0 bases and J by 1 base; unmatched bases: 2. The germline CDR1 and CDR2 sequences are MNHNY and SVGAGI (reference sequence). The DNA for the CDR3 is TGTGCCAGCAGTTACTCGAGGGACAGGAACACTGAAGCTTTCTTT. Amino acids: CASSYSRDRNTEAFF.

The CDR3 loop reads CASKGDQETQYF. CDR3 in DNA: TGTGCCAGCAAAGGGGACCAAGAGACCCAGTACTTC. This chain joins TRBV19 and TRBJ2-5; TRBD1 is a possible D gene (5 bases). From germline, CDR1 is LNHDA and CDR2 SQIVND (reference sequence). The CDR3 runs to 12 residues. With 9 bases removed from V and 0 bases from J, the gap between germline ends came to 8 bases.

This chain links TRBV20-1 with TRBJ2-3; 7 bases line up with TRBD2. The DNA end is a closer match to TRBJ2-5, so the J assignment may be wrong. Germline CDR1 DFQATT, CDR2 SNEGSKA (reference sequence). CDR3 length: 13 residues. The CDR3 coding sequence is TGCAACGGGAGGCAGTGGGGGTTGGAGACCCAGTACTTC. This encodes CNGRQWGLETQYF.

CDR3 bases: TGTGCCAGCAGCGGGGGACGACTAGCGCGTAACTCCTACGAGCAGTACTTC. Protein product: CASSGGRLARNSYEQYF. This rearrangement joins TRBV7-9 to TRBJ2-7, with 8 nucleotides matching TRBD2. The junction had 12 bases not matched to a gene; V was cut back by 5 bases and J by 0 bases. This CDR3 has 17 amino acids. Germline V gives CDR1 SEHNR, CDR2 FQNEAQ (reference sequence).

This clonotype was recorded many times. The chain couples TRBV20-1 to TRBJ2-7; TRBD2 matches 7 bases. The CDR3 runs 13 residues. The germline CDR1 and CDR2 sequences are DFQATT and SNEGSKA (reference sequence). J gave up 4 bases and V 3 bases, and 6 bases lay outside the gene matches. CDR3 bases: TGCAGTGCTAGGCGGGAGTATGGGTACGAGCAGTACTTC. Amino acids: CSARREYGYEQYF.

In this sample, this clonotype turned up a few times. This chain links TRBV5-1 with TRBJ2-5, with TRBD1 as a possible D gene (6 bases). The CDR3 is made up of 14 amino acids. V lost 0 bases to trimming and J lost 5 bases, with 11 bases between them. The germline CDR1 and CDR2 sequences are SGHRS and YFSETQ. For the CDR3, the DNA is TGCGCCAGCAGCTTGGTCGGGACAAAGGAGACCCAGTACTTC. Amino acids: CASSLVGTKETQYF.

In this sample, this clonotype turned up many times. The chain's CDR3 is CASSVTGTGDRGGRKYNEQFF. CDR3 DNA: TGTGCCAGCAGTGTTACCGGGACAGGGGATAGGGGCGGGAGGAAATACAATGAGCAGTTCTTC. This chain joins TRBV28 and TRBJ2-1; 10 bases map to TRBD1. The CDR3 runs to 21 residues. J lost 4 bases, V lost 5 bases, and 23 bases had no gene match. CDR1 and CDR2 from the germline V gene are MDHEN and SYDVKM.

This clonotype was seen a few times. The CDR3 bases are TGTGCCAGCAGAATATACGCAGCCTCTGGAAACACCATATATTTT. Translating it yields CASRIYAASGNTIYF. The rearrangement uses TRBV6-2 or TRBV6-3 and TRBJ1-3; D remains unclear. CDR1 MNHEY and CDR2 SVGEGT come from the germline V gene. The germline V and J ends were trimmed by 6 bases and 0 bases, with 12 bases remaining between them. This CDR3 comprises 15 residues.

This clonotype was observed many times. Here the CDR3 DNA reads TGTGCCAGCAGTTCTCCGGGACTAGCGGAGTACAATGAGCAGTTCTTC. Encoded protein: CASSSPGLAEYNEQFF. V is TRBV28 and J is TRBJ2-1; 11 bases map to TRBD2. This CDR3 is built from 16 residues. With V trimmed by 4 bases and J by 4 bases, 6 bases remained unmatched. CDR1 and CDR2 from the germline V gene are MDHEN and SYDVKM. Based on the CDR3 plus reference TRBV28 and TRBJ2-1, the full variable domain is DVKVTQSSRYLVKRTGEKVFLECVQDMDHENMFWYRQDPGLGLRLIYFSYDVKMKEKGDIPEGYSVSREKKERFSLILESASTNQTSMYLCASSSPGLAEYNEQFFGPGTRLTVL.

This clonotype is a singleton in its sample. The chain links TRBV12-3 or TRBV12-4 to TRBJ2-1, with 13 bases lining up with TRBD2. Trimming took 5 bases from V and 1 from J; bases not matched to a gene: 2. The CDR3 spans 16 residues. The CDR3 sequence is CASSRTSGGSYNEQFF. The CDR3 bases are TGTGCCAGCAGTCGGACTAGCGGGGGATCCTACAATGAGCAGTTCTTC.

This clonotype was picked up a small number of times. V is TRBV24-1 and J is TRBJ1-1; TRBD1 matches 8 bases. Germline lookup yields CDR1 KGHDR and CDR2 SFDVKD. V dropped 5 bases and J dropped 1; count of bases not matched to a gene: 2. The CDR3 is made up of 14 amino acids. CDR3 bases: TGTGCCACCAGTGGGACAGGGTGGAACACTGAAGCTTTCTTT. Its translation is CATSGTGWNTEAFF.

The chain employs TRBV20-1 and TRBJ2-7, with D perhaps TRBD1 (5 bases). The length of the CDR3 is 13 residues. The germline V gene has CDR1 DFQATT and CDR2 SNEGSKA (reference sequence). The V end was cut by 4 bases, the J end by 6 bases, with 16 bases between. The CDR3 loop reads CSAIAGWNVEQYF. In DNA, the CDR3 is TGCAGTGCTATAGCAGGGTGGAACGTCGAGCAGTACTTC.

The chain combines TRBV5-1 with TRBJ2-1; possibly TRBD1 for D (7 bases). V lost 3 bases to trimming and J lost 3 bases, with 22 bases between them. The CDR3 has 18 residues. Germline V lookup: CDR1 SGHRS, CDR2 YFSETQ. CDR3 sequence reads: CASSWRGQLGASYNEQFF. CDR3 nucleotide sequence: TGCGCCAGCAGCTGGAGGGGACAGTTGGGGGCTAGCTACAATGAGCAGTTCTTC.

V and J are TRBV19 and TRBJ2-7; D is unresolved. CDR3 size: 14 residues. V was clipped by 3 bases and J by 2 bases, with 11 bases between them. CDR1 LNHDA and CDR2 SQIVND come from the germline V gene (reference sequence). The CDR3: CASSITGRAYEQYF. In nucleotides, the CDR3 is TGTGCCAGTAGTATTACTGGCCGCGCCTACGAGCAGTACTTC.

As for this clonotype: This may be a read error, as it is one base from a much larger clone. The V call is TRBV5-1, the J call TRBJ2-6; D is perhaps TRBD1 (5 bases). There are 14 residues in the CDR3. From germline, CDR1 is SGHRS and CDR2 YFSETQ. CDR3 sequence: CASADLSGASVLTF. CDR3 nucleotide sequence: TGCGCTTCGGCGGACCTCTCTGGGGCCAGCGTCCTGACTTTC.

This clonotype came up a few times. CDR3 DNA: TGTGCCAGCAGAAACGACAGGGTCGAGCAGTACTTC. Residues: CASRNDRVEQYF. The chain carries TRBV2 and TRBJ2-7, with 7 nucleotides matching TRBD1. The junction had 5 bases not matched to a gene; V was cut back by 6 bases and J by 6 bases. From germline, CDR1 is SNHLY and CDR2 FYNNEI. The CDR3 extends over 12 amino acids.

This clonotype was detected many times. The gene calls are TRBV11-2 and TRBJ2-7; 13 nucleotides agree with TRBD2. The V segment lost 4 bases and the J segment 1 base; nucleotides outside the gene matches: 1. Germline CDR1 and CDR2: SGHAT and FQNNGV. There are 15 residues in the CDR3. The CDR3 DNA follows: TGTGCCAGCAGCTGGGGACTAGCGGGGTCCTACGAGCAGTACTTC. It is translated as CASSWGLAGSYEQYF. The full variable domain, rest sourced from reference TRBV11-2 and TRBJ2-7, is EAGVAQSPRYKIIEKRQSVAFWCNPISGHATLYWYQQILGQGPKLLIQFQNNGVVDDSQLPKDRFSAERLKGVDSTLKIQPAKLEDSAVYLCASSWGLAGSYEQYFGPGTRLTVT.